Listed below are T cell receptor beta chains from one sample, sequenced in a study of radiotherapy plus CTLA-4 blockade in lung cancer. Method: immunoSEQ multiplex PCR; TCRdb's copy keeps in-frame clones and lacks some. The sample shows more than 55,000 clones, approximately 84% of them seen only once. The sample in question was peripheral blood, obtained from a patient treated with radiotherapy plus ipilimumab. The receptors stem from a human donor with non-small cell lung cancer whose response to radiotherapy plus ipilimumab could not be evaluated. Both conserved end residues are part of each CDR3. D genes are given only for firm matches. Not all rows give a size; the values are once, few, many and, for expanded clones, a class.

j_gene: TRBJ2-7; v_gene: TRBV7-9; d_gene: NA; abundance: NA; CDR3aa: CASSYTTGSYEQYF; CDR3nt: TGTGCCAGCAGCTATACGACGGGCTCCTACGAGCAGTACTTC
j_gene: TRBJ2-3; v_gene: TRBV5-4; d_gene: TRBD2; abundance: NA; CDR3aa: CASSLAGASGVTDTQYF; CDR3nt: TGTGCCAGCAGCTTGGCTGGGGCTAGCGGGGTCACAGATACGCAGTATTTT
j_gene: TRBJ2-1; v_gene: TRBV4-3; d_gene: TRBD2; abundance: NA; CDR3aa: CASSRLAGGNEQFF; CDR3nt: TGCGCCAGCAGCCGACTAGCGGGAGGTAATGAGCAGTTCTTC
j_gene: TRBJ2-7; v_gene: TRBV4-1; d_gene: TRBD2; abundance: NA; CDR3aa: CASSQDASGYYEQYF; CDR3nt: TGCGCCAGCAGCCAAGACGCTAGCGGATACTACGAGCAGTACTTC
j_gene: TRBJ2-3; v_gene: TRBV5-5; d_gene: TRBD2; abundance: NA; CDR3aa: CASRSPGLADTQYF; CDR3nt: TGTGCCAGCAGATCCCCGGGACTAGCGGATACGCAGTATTTT
j_gene: TRBJ2-1; v_gene: TRBV5-1; d_gene: TRBD1; abundance: once; CDR3aa: CASSPDRGRRSYNEQFF; CDR3nt: TGCGCCAGCAGCCCGGACAGGGGGCGGAGGTCCTACAATGAGCAGTTCTTC
j_gene: TRBJ2-3; v_gene: TRBV7-2; d_gene: NA; abundance: NA; CDR3aa: CASSLYFGGARNTDTQYF; CDR3nt: TGTGCCAGCAGCTTATACTTTGGGGGGGCGCGTAACACAGATACGCAGTATTTT
j_gene: TRBJ1-5; v_gene: TRBV23-1; d_gene: NA; abundance: NA; CDR3aa: CASSQSGAWPQPQHF; CDR3nt: TGCGCCAGCAGTCAATCGGGGGCATGGCCTCAGCCCCAGCATTTT
j_gene: TRBJ2-3; v_gene: TRBV9; d_gene: TRBD1; abundance: NA; CDR3aa: CASTRALQGASDTQYF; CDR3nt: TGTGCCAGCACTCGAGCGTTACAGGGGGCTTCAGATACGCAGTATTTT
j_gene: TRBJ2-7; v_gene: TRBV5-4; d_gene: TRBD1; abundance: NA; CDR3aa: CASSRGDRIYEQYF; CDR3nt: TGTGCCAGCAGCAGAGGGGACAGAATCTACGAGCAGTACTTC
j_gene: TRBJ1-2; v_gene: TRBV6-6; d_gene: NA; abundance: once; CDR3aa: CASSYSRGQRGYTF; CDR3nt: TGTGCCAGCAGTTACTCGCGGGGGCAGAGGGGCTACACCTTC
j_gene: TRBJ2-5; v_gene: TRBV19; d_gene: NA; abundance: NA; CDR3aa: CASSIIVTSWETQYF; CDR3nt: TGTGCCAGTAGTATAATTGTGACTAGTTGGGAGACCCAGTACTTC
j_gene: TRBJ1-2; v_gene: TRBV4-2; d_gene: NA; abundance: NA; CDR3aa: CASSLRTGYGYGYTF; CDR3nt: TGTGCCAGCAGCCTAAGAACAGGGTACGGCTATGGCTACACCTTC
j_gene: TRBJ2-3; v_gene: TRBV10-1; d_gene: NA; abundance: NA; CDR3aa: CATRLLKDTQYF; CDR3nt: TGCGCCACCCGACTGCTCAAGGATACGCAGTATTTT
j_gene: TRBJ2-7; v_gene: TRBV30; d_gene: NA; abundance: NA; CDR3aa: CAWSVQGGSREQYF; CDR3nt: TGTGCCTGGAGTGTACAGGGCGGATCCAGGGAGCAGTACTTC
j_gene: TRBJ2-7; v_gene: TRBV6-5; d_gene: TRBD2; abundance: NA; CDR3aa: CASSKGLEQYF; CDR3nt: TGTGCCAGCAGTAAGGGACTAGAGCAGTACTTC
j_gene: TRBJ1-2; v_gene: TRBV5-1; d_gene: TRBD1; abundance: NA; CDR3aa: CASSFGTGGTLYYGYTF; CDR3nt: TGCGCCAGCAGCTTCGGGACAGGGGGCACTTTGTACTATGGCTACACCTTC
j_gene: TRBJ2-3; v_gene: TRBV7-9; d_gene: NA; abundance: once; CDR3aa: CASRQNRGGTDTQYF; CDR3nt: TGTGCCAGCAGACAAAACAGGGGGGGAACAGATACGCAGTATTTT
j_gene: TRBJ1-4; v_gene: TRBV5-6; d_gene: NA; abundance: NA; CDR3aa: CASSSSGYDEKLFF; CDR3nt: TGTGCCAGCAGCTCGTCAGGGTATGATGAAAAACTGTTTTTT
j_gene: TRBJ2-2; v_gene: TRBV2; d_gene: TRBD1; abundance: NA; CDR3aa: CASRGTVNTGELFF; CDR3nt: TGTGCCAGCAGGGGGACAGTGAACACCGGGGAGCTGTTTTTT
j_gene: TRBJ2-1; v_gene: TRBV5-4; d_gene: NA; abundance: NA; CDR3aa: CASSLGGGASSYNEQFF; CDR3nt: TGTGCCAGCAGCTTGGGGGGGGGCGCGAGCTCCTACAATGAGCAGTTCTTC
j_gene: TRBJ2-7; v_gene: TRBV4-3; d_gene: TRBD2; abundance: NA; CDR3aa: CASSQDRRETYEQYF; CDR3nt: TGCGCCAGCAGCCAAGATCGGCGGGAGACGTACGAGCAGTACTTC
j_gene: TRBJ1-1; v_gene: TRBV18; d_gene: NA; abundance: NA; CDR3aa: CASSLYLTEAFF; CDR3nt: TGTGCCAGCTCACTCTATCTAACTGAAGCTTTCTTT
j_gene: TRBJ2-3; v_gene: TRBV6-1; d_gene: TRBD2; abundance: NA; CDR3aa: CASSLTSPWADTQYF; CDR3nt: TGTGCCAGCAGTTTGACTAGCCCCTGGGCAGATACGCAGTATTTT
j_gene: TRBJ2-7; v_gene: TRBV6-1; d_gene: TRBD1; abundance: few; CDR3aa: CASRETGAHEQYF; CDR3nt: TGTGCCAGCAGAGAAACAGGGGCCCACGAGCAGTACTTC
j_gene: TRBJ2-7; v_gene: TRBV2; d_gene: NA; abundance: NA; CDR3aa: CASNLQGYEQYF; CDR3nt: TGTGCCAGCAATCTACAGGGCTACGAGCAGTACTTC
j_gene: TRBJ2-1; v_gene: TRBV19; d_gene: NA; abundance: NA; CDR3aa: CASSPSGEGEQFF; CDR3nt: TGTGCCAGTAGCCCTTCCGGGGAAGGTGAGCAGTTCTTC
j_gene: TRBJ2-3; v_gene: TRBV5-6; d_gene: TRBD1; abundance: NA; CDR3aa: CASSLQGKGYTDTQYF; CDR3nt: TGTGCCAGCAGCTTACAGGGGAAAGGTTACACAGATACGCAGTATTTT
j_gene: TRBJ1-5; v_gene: TRBV19; d_gene: TRBD1; abundance: NA; CDR3aa: CASSIGTGMASNQPQHF; CDR3nt: TGTGCCAGTAGTATAGGGACAGGGATGGCAAGCAATCAGCCCCAGCATTTT
j_gene: TRBJ1-4; v_gene: TRBV18; d_gene: NA; abundance: NA; CDR3aa: CASSPRAGRNEKLFF; CDR3nt: TGTGCCAGCTCACCACGGGCAGGGAGGAATGAAAAACTGTTTTTT
j_gene: TRBJ2-4; v_gene: TRBV14; d_gene: NA; abundance: NA; CDR3aa: CASSLENIQYF; CDR3nt: TGTGCCAGCAGCCTAGAAAACATTCAGTACTTC
j_gene: TRBJ1-2; v_gene: TRBV5-1; d_gene: TRBD1; abundance: NA; CDR3aa: CASSLGSSGQPRGYGYTF; CDR3nt: TGCGCCAGCAGCTTGGGGTCTTCGGGACAGCCCCGTGGCTATGGCTACACCTTC
j_gene: TRBJ2-1; v_gene: TRBV5-1; d_gene: NA; abundance: NA; CDR3aa: CASTGLAPYNEQFF; CDR3nt: TGCGCCAGCACGGGCCTAGCCCCCTACAATGAGCAGTTCTTC
j_gene: TRBJ2-5; v_gene: TRBV6-5; d_gene: TRBD2; abundance: few; CDR3aa: CASSQPGGAAETQYF; CDR3nt: TGTGCCAGCAGCCAACCCGGGGGGGCCGCAGAGACCCAGTACTTC
j_gene: TRBJ1-1; v_gene: TRBV5-4; d_gene: NA; abundance: NA; CDR3aa: CASSLARANTEAFF; CDR3nt: TGTGCCAGCAGCTTGGCCAGGGCGAACACTGAAGCTTTCTTT
j_gene: TRBJ1-2; v_gene: TRBV7-2; d_gene: NA; abundance: NA; CDR3aa: CASSPSSTGNYGYTF; CDR3nt: TGTGCCAGCAGCCCCAGTTCGACAGGCAACTATGGCTACACCTTC
j_gene: TRBJ2-5; v_gene: TRBV5-6; d_gene: TRBD2; abundance: NA; CDR3aa: CASSLKGPAGGGGETQYF; CDR3nt: TGTGCCAGCAGCTTGAAGGGCCCAGCCGGGGGGGGAGGGGAGACCCAGTACTTC
j_gene: TRBJ2-5; v_gene: TRBV7-9; d_gene: TRBD2; abundance: NA; CDR3aa: CASSLDGLAVQEAQYF; CDR3nt: TGTGCCAGCAGCTTAGACGGACTAGCGGTTCAAGAGGCCCAGTACTTC
j_gene: TRBJ2-7; v_gene: TRBV7-2; d_gene: TRBD2; abundance: NA; CDR3aa: CASSSRLAGLIYEQYF; CDR3nt: TGTGCCAGCAGCTCAAGACTAGCGGGGTTAATCTACGAGCAGTACTTC
j_gene: TRBJ2-2; v_gene: TRBV5-1; d_gene: NA; abundance: NA; CDR3aa: CASSLGAGTGELFF; CDR3nt: TGCGCCAGCAGCTTGGGGGCGGGAACCGGGGAGCTGTTTTTT
j_gene: TRBJ1-1; v_gene: TRBV29-1; d_gene: NA; abundance: NA; CDR3aa: CSVERGANTEAFF; CDR3nt: TGCAGCGTTGAACGGGGGGCTAACACTGAAGCTTTCTTT
j_gene: TRBJ2-7; v_gene: TRBV28; d_gene: NA; abundance: NA; CDR3aa: CASSSSGTRPSYEQYF; CDR3nt: TGTGCCAGCAGTTCCAGCGGGACACGTCCCTCCTACGAGCAGTACTTC
j_gene: TRBJ2-5; v_gene: TRBV7-6; d_gene: NA; abundance: NA; CDR3aa: CASSPRGAGGVRETQYF; CDR3nt: TGTGCCAGCAGCCCCCGGGGGGCAGGGGGCGTGAGAGAGACCCAGTACTTC
j_gene: TRBJ2-3; v_gene: TRBV2; d_gene: TRBD1; abundance: NA; CDR3aa: CASRPGQGEDTQYF; CDR3nt: TGTGCCAGCAGACCGGGACAGGGTGAAGATACGCAGTATTTT
j_gene: TRBJ2-2; v_gene: TRBV6-6; d_gene: NA; abundance: few; CDR3aa: CASSYSSRTTGELFF; CDR3nt: TGTGCCAGCAGTTACTCTTCCCGGACTACCGGGGAGCTGTTTTTT
j_gene: TRBJ2-7; v_gene: TRBV30; d_gene: TRBD2; abundance: NA; CDR3aa: CAWSVDRTSGIYEQYF; CDR3nt: TGTGCCTGGAGTGTAGATCGGACTAGCGGTATCTACGAGCAGTACTTC
j_gene: TRBJ1-1; v_gene: TRBV15; d_gene: NA; abundance: once; CDR3aa: CATSRARLNTEAFF; CDR3nt: TGTGCCACCAGCAGAGCCAGGTTGAACACTGAAGCTTTCTTT
j_gene: TRBJ1-1; v_gene: TRBV2; d_gene: NA; abundance: NA; CDR3aa: CASTSGQNTEAFF; CDR3nt: TGTGCCAGCACCTCCGGACAGAACACTGAAGCTTTCTTT
j_gene: TRBJ2-3; v_gene: TRBV7-6; d_gene: TRBD2; abundance: NA; CDR3aa: CASSLGLAGTDTQYF; CDR3nt: TGTGCCAGCAGCTTAGGCCTAGCGGGCACAGATACGCAGTATTTT
j_gene: TRBJ1-1; v_gene: TRBV5-4; d_gene: NA; abundance: NA; CDR3aa: CASSSPHRDTEAFF; CDR3nt: TGTGCCAGCAGCTCCCCGCACAGGGACACTGAAGCTTTCTTT
j_gene: TRBJ2-7; v_gene: TRBV5-6; d_gene: NA; abundance: NA; CDR3aa: CASSRDTRSYEQYF; CDR3nt: TGTGCCAGCAGCCGGGACACCCGGTCCTACGAGCAGTACTTC
j_gene: TRBJ1-1; v_gene: TRBV6-8; d_gene: TRBD1; abundance: few; CDR3aa: CASSYSPTGDTEAFF; CDR3nt: TGTGCCAGCAGTTACTCCCCGACAGGGGACACTGAAGCTTTCTTT